A selection of T cell receptor beta chains follows, all from one sample in a study of cytomegalovirus exposure and HLA in healthy donors. Sequenced by immunoSEQ multiplex PCR; TCRdb stores in-frame clones only, minus some. The profile shows about 160,000 clones, over 70% of them singletons. Specimen: PBMCs. These receptors all come from a woman aged 50 to 60 in good health and CMV-seropositive. Each CDR3 is given with its conserved first and last residue. The D gene is left open where the match is weak. Some rows have no size entry. The others give once, few or many, or a class for an expanded clone.

>TRBJ1-2|TRBV5-6|-|many
TGTGCCAGCAGCCGGACAAACTATAACTATGGCTACACCTTC
CASSRTNYNYGYTF
>TRBJ1-1|TRBV19|-|-
TGTGCCAGCAATCACCGGGGGGGTAACACTGAAGCTTTCTTT
CASNHRGGNTEAFF
>TRBJ2-5|TRBV7-9|TRBD2|-
TGTGCCAGCAGCACCGGGACTAGCGGGGACCAAGAGACCCAGTACTTC
CASSTGTSGDQETQYF
>TRBJ1-1|TRBV5-4|-|-
TGTGCCAGCAGCTTTTCTACAGGGAACACTGAAGCTTTCTTT
CASSFSTGNTEAFF
>TRBJ1-1|TRBV9|-|-
TGTGCCAGCAGCCCCGGGGGGAGCACTGAAGCTTTCTTT
CASSPGGSTEAFF
>TRBJ1-2|TRBV28|TRBD1|-
TGTGCCAGCAGTTTGCGAGGGACAGGGGGATGGTCAGGCTACACCTTC
CASSLRGTGGWSGYTF
>TRBJ1-4|TRBV18|-|few
TGTGCCAGCTCACCACCGTACCACGACAGTTTTAATGAAAAACTGTTTTTT
CASSPPYHDSFNEKLFF
>TRBJ1-4|TRBV19|TRBD1|-
TGTGCCAGTAGTATATGGACAGGATCTCGTGAAAAACTGTTTTTT
CASSIWTGSREKLFF
>TRBJ1-1|TRBV30|-|-
TGTGCCTGGAGATTACTGAGTGAAGCTTTCTTT
CAWRLLSEAFF
>TRBJ1-1|TRBV19|TRBD1|-
TGTGCCAGTAGTACCCGGACAGGGGCAGACACTGAAGCTTTCTTT
CASSTRTGADTEAFF
>TRBJ1-1|TRBV28|-|-
TGTGCCAGCAGTTCCAAAGCAGCGGCCAGGAGAGCTTTCTTT
CASSSKAAARRAFF
>TRBJ2-7|TRBV7-2|TRBD1|-
TGTGCCAGCAGCCCCGACAGGGGAGGCTACGAGCAGTACTTC
CASSPDRGGYEQYF
>TRBJ2-7|TRBV6-6|-|-
TGTGCCAGCTGGGGCAGCGAGCAGTACTTC
CASWGSEQYF
>TRBJ1-1|TRBV11-3|-|-
TGTGCCAGCAGGGGGCGGAGTACTGAAGCTTTCTTT
CASRGRSTEAFF
>TRBJ1-1|TRBV5-1|TRBD1|-
TGCGCCAGTTCTACAGGGGGTTCGCACACTGAAGCTTTCTTT
CASSTGGSHTEAFF
>TRBJ2-1|TRBV5-1|-|-
TGCGCCAGCAGCCCAAATAGCGGCAGATACAATGAGCAGTTCTTC
CASSPNSGRYNEQFF
>TRBJ1-2|TRBV30|-|-
TGTGCCTGGAGTGCCGGGACAAGTCCCCCCCGATATGGCTACACCTTC
CAWSAGTSPPRYGYTF
>TRBJ1-1|TRBV6-5|TRBD1|-
TGTGCCAGCAGCCTACAGGGGGCCACTGAAGCTCTCTTT
CASSLQGATEALF
>TRBJ1-2|TRBV2|-|-
TGTGCCAGCAAAGATGAGGGTTCGGGTAACTATGGCTACACCTTC
CASKDEGSGNYGYTF
>TRBJ1-1|TRBV20-1|TRBD1|-
TGCAGTGCTAAGGGGGCGGTAGGGGCTTTCTTT
CSAKGAVGAFF
>TRBJ2-2|TRBV7-3|TRBD1|-
TGTGCCAGCAGCGCCGGGACAGGCCCCTCTGTGGGGGAGCTGTTTTTT
CASSAGTGPSVGELFF
>TRBJ1-4|TRBV28|TRBD1|-
TGTGCCAGCAGGGCCGGGACAGGAAAACTGTTTTTT
CASRAGTGKLFF
>TRBJ1-1|TRBV6-6|-|-
TGTGCCAGCATGTGGGCCAATGCGGGGAGCACTGAAGCTTTCTTT
CASMWANAGSTEAFF
>TRBJ1-2|TRBV15|TRBD1|few
TGTGCCACCCTAGATGGGCAGGGGGATGGAGGCTACACCTTC
CATLDGQGDGGYTF
>TRBJ2-7|TRBV7-2|-|-
TGTGCCAGCAGCTTAATCCCTCTACGGGGGAACGAGCAGTACTTC
CASSLIPLRGNEQYF
>TRBJ1-3|TRBV19|-|-
TGTGCCTCTAACAGGGCCTCTGGAAACACCATATATTTT
CASNRASGNTIYF
>TRBJ1-1|TRBV25-1|-|-
TGTGCCAGCAAGGGGCGTACGAACACTGAAGCTTTCTTT
CASKGRTNTEAFF
>TRBJ1-5|TRBV19|-|-
TGTGCCAGTAGTAACAGGGGCAATCAGCCCCAGCATTTT
CASSNRGNQPQHF
>TRBJ2-3|TRBV7-9|-|-
TGTGCCAGCGCCCTGGGGGGTAGCACAGATACGCAGTATTTT
CASALGGSTDTQYF